The T cell receptor beta chain described here comes from a study of identical twins. TCRdb analysed the 5' RACE reads with MiXCR anew, one entry per CDR3 protein. The top ten clones hold 3.5% to 5% of a sample with about 240,000 distinct CDR3 sequences, about 13% of them seen once. Germline assignment: CDR1 DFQATT and CDR2 SNEGSKA (reference sequence). The CDR3 contains 13 residues. The trim removed 6 bases at V and 2 bases at J, leaving 4 bases unmatched. In addition, the sample was reused for a study of yellow fever vaccine responses in identical twins.

Sequenced input: memory (CD45RO+) T cells sorted from blood. V gene TRBV20-1 combines with J gene TRBJ2-7; 10 positions match TRBD1. The TCR comes from a woman between 18 and 29 years old in good health. The CDR3 DNA reads TGCAGTGCCCGGGACAGGGGAACCTACGAGCAGTACTTC. This translates into CSARDRGTYEQYF.